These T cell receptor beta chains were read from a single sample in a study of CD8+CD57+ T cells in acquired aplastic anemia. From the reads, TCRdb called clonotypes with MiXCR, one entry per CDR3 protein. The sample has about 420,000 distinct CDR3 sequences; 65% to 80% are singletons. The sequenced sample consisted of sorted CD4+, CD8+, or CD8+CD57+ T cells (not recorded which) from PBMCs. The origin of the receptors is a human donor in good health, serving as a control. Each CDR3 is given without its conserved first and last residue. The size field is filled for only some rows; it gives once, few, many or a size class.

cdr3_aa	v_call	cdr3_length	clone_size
SARGTTKETQY	TRBV20-1	11	.
ASSLRVGNSPRYT	TRBV7-2	13	.
SASMRVESYGYT	TRBV20-1	12	.
SAVAGGAQEAQY	TRBV29-1	12	.
ASSDRDRAYEQY	TRBV6-1	12	few
AISEIGREAF	TRBV10-3	10	.
ASSLQLNSPLH	TRBV12-3/TRBV12-4	11	.
ASSQERSRGANVLT	TRBV7-2	14	.
ASSPQGDTQY	TRBV12-3/TRBV12-4	10	.
ASSETRVREY	TRBV6-1	10	.
ASSDAEYQAPLH	TRBV2	12	.
ASSRNTGGNEQF	TRBV7-9	12	many
ASRFITGGPDAQY	TRBV2	13	.
ASSLEGRTDFHYGYT	TRBV11-2	15	.
ASSGDRALQETQY	TRBV5-8	13	many
ASSLEGRGGGYT	TRBV5-1	12	.
ASSLRLAGGRGG	TRBV7-6	12	.
ASSGQGKTYEQY	TRBV11-1	12	many
ASSLGQARGGDEQF	TRBV2	14	.
ASSPNGFGGTLH	TRBV5-8	12	.
ASTAGSGANVLT	TRBV2	12	.
ATSDGQALQPQH	TRBV10-3	12	.
SARGLAGGMSYNEQF	TRBV20-1	15	many
ASSNGRYEQY	TRBV9	10	once
ASSVGVGYSEAQY	TRBV7-2	13	.
ASSLYQDDPPLH	TRBV7-9	12	.
ASSPRLGSNNGLLF	TRBV7-2	14	.
AWRKGNGYT	TRBV30	9	many
ASSPAAPSGQY	TRBV5-1	11	once
ATSDLMHGYT	TRBV24-1	10	.
ASSVQTTNEKQF	TRBV7-8	12	.
SVEPGVMNTEAF	TRBV29-1	12	many
ATDRTGVYGQS	TRBV10-3	11	.
ASRLTRGASEQF	TRBV5-1	12	.
ASTSGLAGKYEQY	TRBV11-2	13	many
SARTGLAGQY	TRBV20-1	10	.
ASSPWTVLGNTEAF	TRBV19	14	once
SVEPLAGEQF	TRBV29-1	10	.
ASSLGGSWGQETQY	TRBV5-1	14	once
SAVKGGDYGYT	TRBV20-1	11	.
ASSARTTGLQY	TRBV14	11	.
ASSDGVNQPQH	TRBV6-4	11	once
ASSLVPGAQF	TRBV7-3	10	.
ASSSREGRDSNQPQH	TRBV4-1	15	.
ASSLPVPGQGTGEQY	TRBV7-3	15	.
SARDWETQSDTQY	TRBV20-1	13	.
ASSPTLSGSGTDTQY	TRBV7-2	15	few
ASSGGSGQLQH	TRBV6-1	11	.
ASRVRQGSSYEQY	TRBV3-2	13	many
ATTQRQDLGYT	TRBV6-5	11	many
SARDRARSN	TRBV20-1	9	.
ASSLEGVAGELQY	TRBV7-2	13	.
ASNRGVNTGAF	TRBV3-1	11	.
ASTGRRPSTTRQ	TRBV7-9	12	.
ASRNRGGPFNEQF	TRBV2	13	.
ASSEPQGQRSPLH	TRBV25-1	13	.
ATSGGEGEEKQH	TRBV7-3	12	once
ASSNSKTDTQY	TRBV19	11	many